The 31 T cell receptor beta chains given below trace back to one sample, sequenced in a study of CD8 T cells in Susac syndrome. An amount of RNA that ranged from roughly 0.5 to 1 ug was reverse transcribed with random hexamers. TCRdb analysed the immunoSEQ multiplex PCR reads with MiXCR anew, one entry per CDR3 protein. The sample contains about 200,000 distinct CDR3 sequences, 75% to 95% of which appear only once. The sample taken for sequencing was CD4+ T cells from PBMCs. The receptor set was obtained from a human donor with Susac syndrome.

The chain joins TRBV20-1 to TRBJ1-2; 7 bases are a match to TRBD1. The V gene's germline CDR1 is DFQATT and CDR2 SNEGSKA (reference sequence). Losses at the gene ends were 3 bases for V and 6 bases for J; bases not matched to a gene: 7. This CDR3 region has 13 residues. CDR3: CSAREDRENGYTF. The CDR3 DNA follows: TGCAGTGCTAGGGAAGACAGGGAAAATGGCTACACCTTC.

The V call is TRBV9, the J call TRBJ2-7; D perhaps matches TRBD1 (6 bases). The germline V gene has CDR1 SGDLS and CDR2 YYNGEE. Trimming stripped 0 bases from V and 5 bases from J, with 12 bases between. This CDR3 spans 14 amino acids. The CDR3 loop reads CASSVAGGSNEQYF. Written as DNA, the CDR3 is TGTGCCAGCAGCGTAGCTGGGGGCTCGAACGAGCAGTACTTC.

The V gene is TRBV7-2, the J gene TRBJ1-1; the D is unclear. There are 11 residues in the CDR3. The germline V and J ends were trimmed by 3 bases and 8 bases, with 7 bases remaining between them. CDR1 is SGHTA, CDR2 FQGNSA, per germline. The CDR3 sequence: CASSFWQEAFF. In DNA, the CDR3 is TGTGCCAGCAGCTTTTGGCAAGAAGCTTTCTTT.

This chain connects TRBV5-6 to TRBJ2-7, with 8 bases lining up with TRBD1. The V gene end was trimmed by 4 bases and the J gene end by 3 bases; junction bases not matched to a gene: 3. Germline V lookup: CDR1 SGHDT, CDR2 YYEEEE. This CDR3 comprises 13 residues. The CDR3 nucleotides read TGTGCCAGCAGCAGGGACAGGTTCTACGAGCAGTACTTC. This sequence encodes CASSRDRFYEQYF.

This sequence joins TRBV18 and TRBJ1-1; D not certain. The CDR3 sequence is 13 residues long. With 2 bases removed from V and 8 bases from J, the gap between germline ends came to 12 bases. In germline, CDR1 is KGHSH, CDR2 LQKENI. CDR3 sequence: CASSPFTEQEAFF. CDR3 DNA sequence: TGTGCCAGCTCACCATTTACGGAACAGGAAGCTTTCTTT.

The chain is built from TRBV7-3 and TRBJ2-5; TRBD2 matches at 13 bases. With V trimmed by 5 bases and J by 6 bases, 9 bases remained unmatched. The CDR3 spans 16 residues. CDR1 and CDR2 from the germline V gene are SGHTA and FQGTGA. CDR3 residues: CASSPSTSGGVQTQYF. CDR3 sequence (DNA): TGTGCCAGCAGCCCAAGTACTAGCGGGGGGGTACAGACCCAGTACTTC.

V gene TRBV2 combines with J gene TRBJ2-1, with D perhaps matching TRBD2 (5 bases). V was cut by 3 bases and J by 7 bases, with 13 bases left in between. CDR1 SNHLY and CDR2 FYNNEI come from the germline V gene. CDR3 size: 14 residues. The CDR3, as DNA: TGTGCCAGCAGTGAGGGAAGGACTCGAAATGAGCAGTTCTTC. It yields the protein CASSEGRTRNEQFF. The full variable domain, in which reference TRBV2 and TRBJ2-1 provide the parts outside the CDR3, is EPEVTQTPSHQVTQMGQEVILRCVPISNHLYFYWYRQILGQKVEFLVSFYNNEISEKSEIFDDQFSVERPDGSNFTLKIRSTKLEDSAMYFCASSEGRTRNEQFFGPGTRLTVL.

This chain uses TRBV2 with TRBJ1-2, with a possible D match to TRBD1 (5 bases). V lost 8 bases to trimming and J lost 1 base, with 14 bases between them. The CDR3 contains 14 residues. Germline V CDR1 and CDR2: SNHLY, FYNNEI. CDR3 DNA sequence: TGTGCCAGCGTACTCAGGGCCCTTAACTATGGCTACACCTTC. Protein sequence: CASVLRALNYGYTF.

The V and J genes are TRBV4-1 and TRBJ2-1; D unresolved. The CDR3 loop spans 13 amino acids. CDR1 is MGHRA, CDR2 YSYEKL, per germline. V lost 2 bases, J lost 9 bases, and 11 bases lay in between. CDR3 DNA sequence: TGCGCCAGCAGCCAATTCTCGGATGGTGAGCAGTTCTTC. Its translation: CASSQFSDGEQFF.

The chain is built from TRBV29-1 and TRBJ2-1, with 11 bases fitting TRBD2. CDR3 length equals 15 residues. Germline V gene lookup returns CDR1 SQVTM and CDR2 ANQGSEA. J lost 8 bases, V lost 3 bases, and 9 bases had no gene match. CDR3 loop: CSVDVPSGRKDEQFF. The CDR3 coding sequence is TGCAGCGTTGACGTGCCTAGCGGGAGGAAGGATGAGCAGTTCTTC.

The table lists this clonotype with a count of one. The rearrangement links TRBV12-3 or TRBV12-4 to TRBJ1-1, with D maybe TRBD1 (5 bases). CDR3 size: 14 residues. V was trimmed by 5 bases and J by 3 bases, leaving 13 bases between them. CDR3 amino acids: CASSKTGGDTEAFF. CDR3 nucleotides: TGTGCCAGCAGTAAGACGGGGGGAGACACTGAAGCTTTCTTT.

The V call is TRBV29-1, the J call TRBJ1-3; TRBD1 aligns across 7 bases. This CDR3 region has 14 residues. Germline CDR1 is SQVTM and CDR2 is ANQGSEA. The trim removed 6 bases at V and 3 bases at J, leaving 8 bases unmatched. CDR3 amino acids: CSVATGSSGNTIYF. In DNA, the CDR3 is TGCAGCGTGGCGACAGGGAGCAGTGGAAACACCATATATTTT.

The CDR3 sequence: CSAQTGTPYEQYF. The CDR3 DNA follows: TGCAGTGCTCAGACAGGAACCCCGTACGAGCAGTACTTC. The J gene is TRBJ2-7, the V gene TRBV20-1; possible D gene TRBD1, 6 bases. The V end was cut by 5 bases, the J end by 4 bases, with 15 bases between. This CDR3 is built from 13 residues. The germline CDR1 and CDR2 sequences are DFQATT and SNEGSKA (reference sequence).

The CDR3 DNA is TGTGCCAGCAGCTTAGGGCGTGTAGAAGAAAAACTGTTTTTT. Its protein product is CASSLGRVEEKLFF. The V and J genes are TRBV11-2 and TRBJ1-4; D is uncertain. This CDR3 comprises 14 residues. V dropped 1 base and J dropped 8 bases, with 11 bases sitting between them. CDR1 is SGHAT and CDR2 is FQNNGV in the germline V gene.

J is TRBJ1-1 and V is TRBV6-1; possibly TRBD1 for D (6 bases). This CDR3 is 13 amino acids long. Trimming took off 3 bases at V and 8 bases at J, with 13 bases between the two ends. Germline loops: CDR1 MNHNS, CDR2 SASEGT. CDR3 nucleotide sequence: TGTGCCAGCAGTGAGGACGACCAGGGGGAAGCTTTCTTT. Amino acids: CASSEDDQGEAFF.

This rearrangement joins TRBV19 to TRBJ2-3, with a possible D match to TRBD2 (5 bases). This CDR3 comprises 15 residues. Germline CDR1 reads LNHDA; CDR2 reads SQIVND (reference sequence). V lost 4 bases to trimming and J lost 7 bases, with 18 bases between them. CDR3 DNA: TGTGCCAGTAGTACCGTGACGGGGTTTTTAAATACGCAGTATTTT. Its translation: CASSTVTGFLNTQYF.

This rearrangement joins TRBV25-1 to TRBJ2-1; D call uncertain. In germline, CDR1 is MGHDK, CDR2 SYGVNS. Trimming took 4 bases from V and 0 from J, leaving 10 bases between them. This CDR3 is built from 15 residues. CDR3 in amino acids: CASSAGQSSYNEQFF. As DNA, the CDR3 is TGTGCCAGCAGTGCCGGGCAGAGCTCCTACAATGAGCAGTTCTTC.

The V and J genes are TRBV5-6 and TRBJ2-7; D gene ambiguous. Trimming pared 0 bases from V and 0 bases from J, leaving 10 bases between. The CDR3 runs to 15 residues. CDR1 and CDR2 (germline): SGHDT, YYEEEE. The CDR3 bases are TGTGCCAGCAGCTTGGGCAGGTCCACCTCCTACGAGCAGTACTTC. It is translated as CASSLGRSTSYEQYF.

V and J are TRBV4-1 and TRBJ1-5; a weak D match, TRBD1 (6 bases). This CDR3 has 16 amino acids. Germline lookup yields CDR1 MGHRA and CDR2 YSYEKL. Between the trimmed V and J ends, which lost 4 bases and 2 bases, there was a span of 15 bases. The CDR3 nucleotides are TGCGCCAGCAGCCGATCGGACAGAGAGGGCAATCAGCCCCAGCATTTT. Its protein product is CASSRSDREGNQPQHF.

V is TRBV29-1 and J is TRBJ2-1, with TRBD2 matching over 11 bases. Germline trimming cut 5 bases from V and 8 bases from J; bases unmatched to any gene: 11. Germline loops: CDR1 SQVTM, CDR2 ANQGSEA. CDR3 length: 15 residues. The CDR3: CSVPISGRAWDEQFF. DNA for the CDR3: TGCAGCGTTCCCATTAGCGGGAGGGCCTGGGATGAGCAGTTCTTC.

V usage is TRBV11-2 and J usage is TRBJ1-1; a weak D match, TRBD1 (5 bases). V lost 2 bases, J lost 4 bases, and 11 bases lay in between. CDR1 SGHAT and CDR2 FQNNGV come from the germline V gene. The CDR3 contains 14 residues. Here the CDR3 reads CASSLTEGSTEAFF. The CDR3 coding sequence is TGTGCCAGCAGCTTAACGGAGGGGAGCACTGAAGCTTTCTTT.

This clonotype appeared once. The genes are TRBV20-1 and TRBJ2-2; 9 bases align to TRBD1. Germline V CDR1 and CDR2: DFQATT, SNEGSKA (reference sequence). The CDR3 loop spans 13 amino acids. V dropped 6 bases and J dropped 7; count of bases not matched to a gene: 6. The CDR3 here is CSAPQGAVGELFF. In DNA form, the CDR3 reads TGCAGTGCCCCACAGGGGGCGGTCGGGGAGCTGTTTTTT.

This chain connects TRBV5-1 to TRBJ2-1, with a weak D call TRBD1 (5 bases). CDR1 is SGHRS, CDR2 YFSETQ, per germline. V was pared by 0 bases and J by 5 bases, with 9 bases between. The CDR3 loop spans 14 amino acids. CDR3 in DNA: TGCGCCAGCAGCTTGGAGACAGTCAACAATGAGCAGTTCTTC. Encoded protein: CASSLETVNNEQFF.

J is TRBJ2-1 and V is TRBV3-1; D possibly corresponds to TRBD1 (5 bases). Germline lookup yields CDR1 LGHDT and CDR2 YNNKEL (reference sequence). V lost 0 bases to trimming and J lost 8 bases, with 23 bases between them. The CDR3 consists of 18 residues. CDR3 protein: CASSQDFWIRGTFHEQFF. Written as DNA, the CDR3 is TGTGCCAGCAGCCAAGATTTTTGGATAAGGGGAACCTTCCATGAGCAGTTCTTC.

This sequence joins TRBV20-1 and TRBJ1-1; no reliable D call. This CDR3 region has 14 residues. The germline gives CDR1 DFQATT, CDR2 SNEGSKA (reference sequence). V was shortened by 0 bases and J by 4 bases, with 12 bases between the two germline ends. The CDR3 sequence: CSARDPRGPTEAFF. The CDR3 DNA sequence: TGCAGTGCTAGAGATCCCAGAGGGCCCACTGAAGCTTTCTTT.

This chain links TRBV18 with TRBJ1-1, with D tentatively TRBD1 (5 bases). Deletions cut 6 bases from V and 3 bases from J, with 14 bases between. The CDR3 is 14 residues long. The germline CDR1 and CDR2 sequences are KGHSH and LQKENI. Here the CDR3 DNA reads TGTGCCAGCTCTGCAGGGTTGGGGGACACTGAAGCTTTCTTT. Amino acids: CASSAGLGDTEAFF.

CDR3 residues: CAWRPAGRLYEQYF. CDR3 DNA sequence: TGTGCCTGGAGGCCAGCCGGGAGACTTTACGAGCAGTACTTC. The J gene is TRBJ2-7, the V gene TRBV30; D might be TRBD2 (6 bases). V was clipped by 3 bases and J by 4 bases, with 16 bases between them. Germline values: CDR1 GTSNPN, CDR2 SVGIG (reference sequence). This CDR3 has 14 residues. Drawing the rest from reference TRBV30 and TRBJ2-7, the complete variable domain is SQTIHQWPATLVQPVGSPLSLECTVEGTSNPNLYWYRQAAGRGLQLLFYSVGIGQISSEVPQNLSASRPQDRQFILSSKKLLLSDSGFYLCAWRPAGRLYEQYFGPGTRLTVT.

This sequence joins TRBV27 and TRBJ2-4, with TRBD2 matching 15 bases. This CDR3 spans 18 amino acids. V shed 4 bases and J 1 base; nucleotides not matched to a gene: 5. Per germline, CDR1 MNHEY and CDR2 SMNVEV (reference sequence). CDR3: CASSWTSGGASAKNIQYF. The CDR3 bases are TGTGCCAGCAGTTGGACTAGCGGGGGGGCCTCGGCCAAAAACATTCAGTACTTC.

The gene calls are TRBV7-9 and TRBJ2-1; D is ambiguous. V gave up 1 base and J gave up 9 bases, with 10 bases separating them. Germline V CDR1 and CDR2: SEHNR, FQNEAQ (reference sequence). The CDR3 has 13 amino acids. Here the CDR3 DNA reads TGTGCCAGCAGCTTAGAGAGTATCAGTGAGCAGTTCTTC. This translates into CASSLESISEQFF.

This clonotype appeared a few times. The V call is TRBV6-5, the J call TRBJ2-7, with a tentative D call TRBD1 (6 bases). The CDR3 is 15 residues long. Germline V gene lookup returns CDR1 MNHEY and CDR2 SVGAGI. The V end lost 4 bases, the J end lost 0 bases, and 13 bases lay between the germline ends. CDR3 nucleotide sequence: TGTGCCAGCAGTTCTCCCGGGACATTCTCCTACGAGCAGTACTTC. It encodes CASSSPGTFSYEQYF.

The chain's CDR3 is CASSQGGTGSYEQYF. CDR3 DNA: TGTGCCAGCAGCCAAGGGGGGACAGGGAGTTACGAGCAGTACTTC. V is TRBV3-1 and J is TRBJ2-7, with 9 bases fitting TRBD1. The CDR3 loop spans 15 amino acids. Germline CDR1 and CDR2: LGHDT and YNNKEL (reference sequence). J lost 4 bases, V lost 1 base, and 5 bases had no gene match.